The clone carrying this TCR beta chain has a count of ten or more. Its target is not known. Trimming cost V 4 bases and J 4 bases, with 14 bases left between them. Germline loops: CDR1 MNHEY, CDR2 SVGAGI. There are 15 residues in the CDR3. The data were taken from a study of Graves' ophthalmopathy and Graves' hyperthyroidism. Study results and limitations: Blood was where most expanded thyroid clonotypes above 0.001 frequency also turned up.

From fresh peripheral blood, approximately 10 ml in volume, the PBMCs were obtained. The TCR beta CDR3 regions underwent amplification from RNA transcripts. An initial RT-PCR round employing HTBI primers preceded a second-round multiplex PCR. One entry per CDR3 protein results from TCRdb running MiXCR on the multiplex PCR reads. The repertoire holds hundreds of thousands of distinct CDR3 sequences, around 20% seen once, with 2.5% to 3.5% in the top ten. The specimen was peripheral blood. This TCR derives from a woman aged 18-35 years with stable Graves' hyperthyroidism. The chain links TRBV6-5 to TRBJ1-5, with D possibly TRBD1 on 5 matching bases. The CDR3 spells CASSSSGTRNQPQHF. The CDR3 region has the DNA TGTGCCAGCAGTTCCTCCGGGACGAGGAATCAGCCCCAGCATTTT.